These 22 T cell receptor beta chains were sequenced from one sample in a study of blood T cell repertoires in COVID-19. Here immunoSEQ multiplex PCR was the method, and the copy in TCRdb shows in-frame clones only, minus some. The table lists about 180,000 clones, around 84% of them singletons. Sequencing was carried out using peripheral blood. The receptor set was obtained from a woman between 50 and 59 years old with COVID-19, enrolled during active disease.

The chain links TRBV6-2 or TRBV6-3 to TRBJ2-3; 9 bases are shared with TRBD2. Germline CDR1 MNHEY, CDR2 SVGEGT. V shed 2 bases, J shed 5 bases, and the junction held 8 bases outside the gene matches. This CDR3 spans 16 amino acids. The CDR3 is CASSYPLAGGIDTQYF. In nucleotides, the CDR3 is TGTGCCAGCAGTTACCCGCTCGCGGGGGGGATAGATACGCAGTATTTT.

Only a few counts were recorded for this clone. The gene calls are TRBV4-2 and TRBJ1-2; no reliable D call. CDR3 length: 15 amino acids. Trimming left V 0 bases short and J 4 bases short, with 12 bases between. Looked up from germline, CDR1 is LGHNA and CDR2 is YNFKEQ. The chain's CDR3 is CASSQDRDKLYGYTF. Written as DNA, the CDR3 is TGTGCCAGCAGCCAAGATCGCGACAAACTCTATGGCTACACCTTC.

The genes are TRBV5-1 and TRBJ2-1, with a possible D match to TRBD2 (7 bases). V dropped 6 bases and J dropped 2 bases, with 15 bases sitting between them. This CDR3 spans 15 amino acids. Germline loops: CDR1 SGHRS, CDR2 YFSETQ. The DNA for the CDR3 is TGCGCCAGCACGGAGAGCGGGGACACCTACAATGAGCAGTTCTTC. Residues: CASTESGDTYNEQFF.

In nucleotides, the CDR3 is TGTGCCAGCAGCACCCGAGACTTTTCGAACACTGAAGCTTTCTTT. It codes for CASSTRDFSNTEAFF. This chain joins TRBV5-5 and TRBJ1-1; no clear D. Trimming pared 4 bases from V and 1 base from J, leaving 14 bases between. This CDR3 spans 15 amino acids. The germline V gene encodes CDR1 SGHKS and CDR2 YYEKEE (reference sequence).

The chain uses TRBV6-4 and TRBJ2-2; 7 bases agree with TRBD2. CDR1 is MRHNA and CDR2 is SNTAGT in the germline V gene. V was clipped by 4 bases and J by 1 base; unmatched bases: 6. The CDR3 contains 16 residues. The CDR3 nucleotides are TGTGCCAGCAGTGCAACTAGCGCCTGGAACACCGGGGAGCTGTTTTTT. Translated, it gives CASSATSAWNTGELFF.

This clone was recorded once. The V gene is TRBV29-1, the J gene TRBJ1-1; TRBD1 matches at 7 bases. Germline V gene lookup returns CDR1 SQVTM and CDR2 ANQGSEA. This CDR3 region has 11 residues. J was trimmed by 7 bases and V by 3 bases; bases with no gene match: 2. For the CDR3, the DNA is TGCAGCGTTGATTACAGGGGTGAAGCTTTCTTT. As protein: CSVDYRGEAFF.

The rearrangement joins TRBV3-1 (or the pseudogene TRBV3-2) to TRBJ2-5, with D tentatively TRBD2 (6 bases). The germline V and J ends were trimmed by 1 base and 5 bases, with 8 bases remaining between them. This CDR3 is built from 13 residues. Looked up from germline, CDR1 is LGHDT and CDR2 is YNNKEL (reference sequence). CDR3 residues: CASSQGDWETQYF. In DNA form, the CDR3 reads TGTGCCAGCAGCCAAGGGGACTGGGAGACCCAGTACTTC.

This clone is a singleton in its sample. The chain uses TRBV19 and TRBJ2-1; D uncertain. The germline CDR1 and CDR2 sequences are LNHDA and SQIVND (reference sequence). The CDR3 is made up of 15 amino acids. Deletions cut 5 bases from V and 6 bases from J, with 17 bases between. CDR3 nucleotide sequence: TGTGCCAGTAGTCCCCAGACGGGTTACGGCAATGAGCAGTTCTTC. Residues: CASSPQTGYGNEQFF.

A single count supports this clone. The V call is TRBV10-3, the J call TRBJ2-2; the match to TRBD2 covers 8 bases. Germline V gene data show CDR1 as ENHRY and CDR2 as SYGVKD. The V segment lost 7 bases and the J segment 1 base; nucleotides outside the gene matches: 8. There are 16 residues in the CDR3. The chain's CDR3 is CAINPWSGGNTGELFF. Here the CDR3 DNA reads TGTGCCATCAACCCCTGGAGCGGGGGGAACACCGGGGAGCTGTTTTTT.

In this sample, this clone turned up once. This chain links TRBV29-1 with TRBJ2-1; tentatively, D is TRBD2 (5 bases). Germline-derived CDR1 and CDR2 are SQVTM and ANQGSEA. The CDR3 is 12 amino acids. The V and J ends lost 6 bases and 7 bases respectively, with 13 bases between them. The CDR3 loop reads CSVKRLANEQFF. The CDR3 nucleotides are TGCAGCGTCAAGAGGCTAGCAAATGAGCAGTTCTTC.

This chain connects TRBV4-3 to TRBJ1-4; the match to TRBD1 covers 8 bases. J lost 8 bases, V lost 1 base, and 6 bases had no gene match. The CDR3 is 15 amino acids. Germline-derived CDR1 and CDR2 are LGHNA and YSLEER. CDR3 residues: CASSQGLDRAEKLFF. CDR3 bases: TGCGCCAGCAGCCAAGGCCTGGACAGGGCGGAAAAACTGTTTTTT.

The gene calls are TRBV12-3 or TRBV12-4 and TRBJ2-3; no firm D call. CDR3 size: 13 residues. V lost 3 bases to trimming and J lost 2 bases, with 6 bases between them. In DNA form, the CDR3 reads TGTGCCAGCAGTTTCGTGGCCACAGATACGCAGTATTTT. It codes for CASSFVATDTQYF.

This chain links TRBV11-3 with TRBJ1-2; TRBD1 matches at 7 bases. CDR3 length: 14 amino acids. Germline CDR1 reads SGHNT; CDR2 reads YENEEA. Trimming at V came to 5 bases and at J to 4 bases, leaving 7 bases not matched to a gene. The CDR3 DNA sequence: TGTGCCAGCAGCATAGGGACAGACTCCTATGGCTACACCTTC. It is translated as CASSIGTDSYGYTF.

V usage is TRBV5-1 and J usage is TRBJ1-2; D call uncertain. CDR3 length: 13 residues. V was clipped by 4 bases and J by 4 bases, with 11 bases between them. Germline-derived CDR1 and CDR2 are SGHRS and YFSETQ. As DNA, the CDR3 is TGCGCCAGCAGCCGGGGTTTGGGCTATGGCTACACCTTC. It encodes CASSRGLGYGYTF.

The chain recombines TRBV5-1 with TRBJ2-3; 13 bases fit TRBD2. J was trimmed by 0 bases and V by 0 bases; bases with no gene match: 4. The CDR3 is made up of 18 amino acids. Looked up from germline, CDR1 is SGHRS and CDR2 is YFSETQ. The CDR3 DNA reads TGCGCCAGCAGCTTGGCTACTAGCGGGGGGGTTAGCACAGATACGCAGTATTTT. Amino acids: CASSLATSGGVSTDTQYF.

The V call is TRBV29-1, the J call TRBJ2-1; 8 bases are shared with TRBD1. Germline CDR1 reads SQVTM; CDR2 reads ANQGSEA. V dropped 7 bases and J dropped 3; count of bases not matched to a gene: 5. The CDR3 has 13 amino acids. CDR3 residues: CSGRQGIYNEQFF. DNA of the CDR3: TGCAGCGGGAGACAGGGGATCTACAATGAGCAGTTCTTC.

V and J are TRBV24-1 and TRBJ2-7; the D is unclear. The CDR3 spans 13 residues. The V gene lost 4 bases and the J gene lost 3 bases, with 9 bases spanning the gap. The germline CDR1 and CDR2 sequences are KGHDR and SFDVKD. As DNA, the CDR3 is TGTGCCACCAGTGAGACTCAAGGCTACGAGCAGTACTTC. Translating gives CATSETQGYEQYF.

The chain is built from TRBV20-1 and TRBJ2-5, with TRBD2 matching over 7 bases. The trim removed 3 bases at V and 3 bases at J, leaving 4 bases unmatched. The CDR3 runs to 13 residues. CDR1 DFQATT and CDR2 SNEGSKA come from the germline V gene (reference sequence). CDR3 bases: TGCAGTGCTAGTCGGGGGGTCGAAGAGACCCAGTACTTC. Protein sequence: CSASRGVEETQYF.

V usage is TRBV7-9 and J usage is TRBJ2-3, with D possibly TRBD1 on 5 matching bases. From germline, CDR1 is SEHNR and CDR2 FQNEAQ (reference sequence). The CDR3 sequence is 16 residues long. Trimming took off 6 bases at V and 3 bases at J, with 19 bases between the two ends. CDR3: CASSPRKGRGTDTQYF. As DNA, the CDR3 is TGTGCCAGCAGTCCTCGAAAGGGGCGCGGTACAGATACGCAGTATTTT.

CDR3 sequence reads: CASNTDGAGGNTGELFF. The CDR3, as DNA: TGTGCCAGCAACACCGATGGCGCGGGGGGAAACACCGGGGAGCTGTTTTTT. The chain links TRBV5-4 to TRBJ2-2; 8 positions agree with TRBD2. With 6 bases clipped from V and 2 bases from J, the junction kept 12 bases outside the gene matches. This CDR3 contains 17 residues. The germline V gene encodes CDR1 SGHNT and CDR2 YYREEE (reference sequence).

CDR3 sequence reads: CASSLAQGLQETQYF. In DNA form, the CDR3 reads TGTGCCAGCAGCTTAGCGCAGGGACTTCAAGAGACCCAGTACTTC. This sequence joins TRBV7-9 and TRBJ2-5; a possible D gene is TRBD2 (6 bases). Trimming removed 0 bases from V and 2 bases from J, with 10 bases in between. The V gene's germline CDR1 is SEHNR and CDR2 FQNEAQ (reference sequence). The CDR3 contains 15 residues.

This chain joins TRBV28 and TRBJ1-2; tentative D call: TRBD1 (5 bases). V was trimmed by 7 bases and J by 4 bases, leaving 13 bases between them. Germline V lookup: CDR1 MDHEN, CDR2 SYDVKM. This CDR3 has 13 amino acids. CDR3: CASTIWGVYGYTF. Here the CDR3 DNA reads TGTGCCAGCACCATCTGGGGGGTCTATGGCTACACCTTC.